The next 31 T cell receptor beta chains were all read from a single sample in a study of PD-1 blockade in classical Hodgkin lymphoma. Following autologous stem cell transplantation, relapse occurred in every patient, and exposure to brentuximab vedotin varied. This table comes from immunoSEQ multiplex PCR, and its TCRdb copy is limited to in-frame clones, with some not included. The sample includes around 40,000 clones, around 78% of them seen just once. Sequencing was performed on peripheral blood mononuclear cells (PBMCs), taken at baseline. The source is a human donor with classical Hodgkin lymphoma.

The chain uses TRBV2 and TRBJ1-5, with a possible D match to TRBD1 (6 bases). Germline V gene lookup returns CDR1 SNHLY and CDR2 FYNNEI. The CDR3 sequence is 14 residues long. V was clipped by 3 bases and J by 7 bases, with 13 bases between them. The CDR3 loop reads CASSEEGGLQPQHF. The CDR3 region has the DNA TGTGCCAGCAGTGAGGAAGGGGGACTGCAGCCCCAGCATTTT.

The chain couples TRBV5-1 to TRBJ2-7, with D hard to call. V shed 1 base and J shed 3 bases, with 11 bases lying between them. The V gene's germline CDR1 is SGHRS and CDR2 YFSETQ. This CDR3 has 14 residues. Written as DNA, the CDR3 is TGCGCCAGCAGCTTGTATGACGGAAACTACGAGCAGTACTTC. As protein: CASSLYDGNYEQYF.

J is TRBJ1-1 and V is TRBV5-3; no clear D. TRBV5-3 is annotated as an ORF whose role is uncertain. The length of the CDR3 is 12 residues. V was trimmed by 0 bases and J by 4 bases, leaving 4 bases between them. The CDR3 region has the DNA TGTGCCAGAAGCTTGGGGGGCACTGAAGCTTTCTTT. It codes for CARSLGGTEAFF.

The rearrangement uses TRBV14 and TRBJ2-7; D could derive from TRBD1 or TRBD2 (5 bases each). Trimming stripped 1 base from V and 1 base from J, with 8 bases between. CDR3 length: 14 amino acids. Germline lookup yields CDR1 SGHDN and CDR2 FVKESK. The CDR3 DNA reads TGTGCCAGCAGCCAAGCGGGGCGATCCTACGAGCAGTACTTC. As protein: CASSQAGRSYEQYF.

In the case of this clone: Other nucleotide sequences from this sample produce the same CDR3. The chain carries TRBV14 and TRBJ2-7, with 9 positions matching TRBD2. This CDR3 contains 15 residues. Germline V gene data show CDR1 as SGHDN and CDR2 as FVKESK. V gave up 1 base and J gave up 1 base; unmatched junction bases: 2. As DNA, the CDR3 is TGTGCCAGCAGCCAAGGCCTAGCGGGGTCCTACGAGCAGTACTTC. This encodes CASSQGLAGSYEQYF.

The rearrangement joins TRBV11-2 to TRBJ2-7; D may be TRBD1 (5 bases). The V end lost 5 bases, the J end lost 1 base, and 15 bases lay between the germline ends. The CDR3 loop spans 15 amino acids. Germline V gene lookup returns CDR1 SGHAT and CDR2 FQNNGV. The CDR3 sequence: CASSLYDSVSYEQYF. DNA of the CDR3: TGTGCCAGCAGCCTCTACGACAGCGTTTCCTACGAGCAGTACTTC.

This clone was observed once. The J gene is TRBJ2-1, the V gene TRBV5-6, with a weak D call TRBD1 (5 bases). The germline V and J ends were trimmed by 6 bases and 2 bases, with 21 bases remaining between them. The CDR3 is 17 amino acids. Germline V gene sequence: CDR1 SGHDT, CDR2 YYEEEE. Here the CDR3 reads CASNEFYVRETYNEQFF. The CDR3 region has the DNA TGTGCCAGCAATGAGTTTTATGTCAGGGAAACCTACAATGAGCAGTTCTTC.

This clone was seen a handful of times. The genes are TRBV14 and TRBJ1-1; D call uncertain. The V end lost 0 bases, the J end lost 0 bases, and 11 bases lay between the germline ends. The CDR3 runs to 16 residues. Germline V gene sequence: CDR1 SGHDN, CDR2 FVKESK. CDR3 DNA sequence: TGTGCCAGCAGCCAAGACGCAGATTACATGAACACTGAAGCTTTCTTT. Encoded protein: CASSQDADYMNTEAFF.

The rearrangement joins TRBV2 to TRBJ1-4; D might be TRBD1 (6 bases). The CDR3 sequence is 18 residues long. Germline values: CDR1 SNHLY, CDR2 FYNNEI. Trimming took off 6 bases at V and 0 bases at J, with 20 bases between the two ends. The CDR3 DNA is TGTGCCAGCAGACGGGGGCTAATAAATAGCCCAACTAATGAAAAACTGTTTTTT. Translation gives CASRRGLINSPTNEKLFF.

This chain joins TRBV27 and TRBJ1-1; 7 bases fit TRBD1. This CDR3 has 14 amino acids. From germline, CDR1 is MNHEY and CDR2 SMNVEV (reference sequence). V was clipped by 6 bases and J by 5 bases; unmatched bases: 9. CDR3 sequence (DNA): TGTGCCAGCAGGACAGGGTACCATAGGACTGAAGCTTTCTTT. This sequence encodes CASRTGYHRTEAFF.

This clone was seen a few times. The chain is built from TRBV16 and TRBJ2-2; possibly TRBD2 for D (5 bases). CDR1 and CDR2 (germline): KGHSY, FQNENV. With 0 bases removed from V and 6 bases from J, the gap between germline ends came to 8 bases. The CDR3 covers 14 residues. CDR3: CASSQSIGAGELFF. The CDR3 DNA reads TGTGCCAGCAGCCAATCGATCGGGGCCGGGGAGCTGTTTTTT.

This chain's CDR3 is CASIPMVSANEKLFF. The CDR3 DNA reads TGCGCCAGCATTCCCATGGTTTCGGCTAATGAAAAACTGTTTTTT. The chain combines TRBV5-1 with TRBJ1-4; D call uncertain. V was trimmed by 6 bases and J by 3 bases, leaving 15 bases between them. CDR1 and CDR2 (germline): SGHRS, YFSETQ. The CDR3 is 15 residues long.

V gene TRBV19 combines with J gene TRBJ2-5, with D tentatively TRBD2 (7 bases). CDR3 size: 12 residues. CDR1 is LNHDA and CDR2 is SQIVND in the germline V gene (reference sequence). V was shortened by 9 bases and J by 5 bases, with 13 bases between the two germline ends. CDR3 sequence (DNA): TGTGCCAGACTCAAGGGGGGGGAGACCCAGTACTTC. Encoded protein: CARLKGGETQYF.

This sequence joins TRBV7-9 and TRBJ2-7; possible D gene TRBD1, 5 bases. Looked up from germline, CDR1 is SEHNR and CDR2 is FQNEAQ (reference sequence). This CDR3 is built from 14 residues. V was shortened by 0 bases and J by 7 bases, with 13 bases between the two germline ends. CDR3: CASSLAAGSLEQYF. Written as DNA, the CDR3 is TGTGCCAGCAGCTTAGCGGCAGGGTCCCTGGAGCAGTACTTC.

The chain couples TRBV29-1 to TRBJ2-3, with 12 bases matching TRBD2. Trimming at V came to 5 bases and at J to 0 bases, leaving 6 bases not matched to a gene. The CDR3 totals 16 residues. Germline V lookup: CDR1 SQVTM, CDR2 ANQGSEA. CDR3 sequence reads: CSVLPLAGGSTDTQYF. The CDR3 DNA reads as TGCAGCGTTCTCCCTCTAGCGGGAGGGAGCACAGATACGCAGTATTTT.

This CDR3 is CASGLAGTHTQYF. The CDR3 DNA sequence: TGTGCCAGCGGACTAGCGGGAACTCATACGCAGTATTTT. J is TRBJ2-3 and V is TRBV10-3, with 12 bases fitting TRBD2. Trimming took 10 bases from V and 7 from J; bases not matched to a gene: 6. CDR1 ENHRY and CDR2 SYGVKD come from the germline V gene. CDR3 length: 13 residues.

The gene calls are TRBV7-9 and TRBJ2-1; D gene uncertain. Trimming removed 3 bases at V and 9 bases at J, with 9 bases between. The CDR3 contains 12 residues. Germline values: CDR1 SEHNR, CDR2 FQNEAQ (reference sequence). The CDR3 DNA reads TGTGCCAGCAGCTTGGGCACTGGTGAGCAGTTCTTC. Its translation: CASSLGTGEQFF.

This chain uses TRBV20-1 with TRBJ2-5; D is ambiguous. The assigned J gene may be wrong: the sequence end matches TRBJ2-7 better. The CDR3 covers 11 residues. The germline V gene encodes CDR1 DFQATT and CDR2 SNEGSKA (reference sequence). Written as DNA, the CDR3 is TGCAGTGCTAGATCCCAGTACGAGCAGTACTTC. It yields the protein CSARSQYEQYF.

The V call is TRBV4-2, the J call TRBJ1-2; D remains unclear. This CDR3 spans 15 amino acids. Germline V gene sequence: CDR1 LGHNA, CDR2 YNFKEQ. The ends were cut back, 2 bases at V and 8 bases at J, with 18 bases in the middle. The chain's CDR3 is CASSQWAQGRHGYTF. The CDR3 DNA follows: TGTGCCAGCAGCCAATGGGCTCAAGGGAGACACGGCTACACCTTC.

This clone was picked up many times. The chain is built from TRBV11-3 and TRBJ2-5; no clear D gene. Deletions cut 1 base from V and 5 bases from J, with 11 bases between. This CDR3 has 14 amino acids. Germline assignment: CDR1 SGHNT and CDR2 YENEEA. CDR3 residues: CASSLGGDSETQYF. The CDR3 DNA follows: TGTGCCAGCAGCTTAGGTGGAGACTCTGAGACCCAGTACTTC.

The CDR3 coding sequence is TGTGCCAGCAGCTGGTCCCCGGGGTCCTACGAGCAGTACTTC. Encoded protein: CASSWSPGSYEQYF. The chain employs TRBV13 and TRBJ2-7; a weak D match, TRBD2 (5 bases). Germline-derived CDR1 and CDR2 are PRHDT and FYEKMQ (reference sequence). The CDR3 loop spans 14 amino acids. The V end lost 4 bases, the J end lost 1 base, and 11 bases lay between the germline ends.

This chain connects TRBV29-1 to TRBJ2-5; 7 positions agree with TRBD2. CDR3 length: 15 amino acids. Germline CDR1 reads SQVTM; CDR2 reads ANQGSEA. Unmatched junction bases numbered 10, after V lost 4 bases and J lost 2 bases. CDR3 DNA: TGCAGCGTTGGTGGTAGCGGGTATTTACAAGAGACCCAGTACTTC. The encoded protein is CSVGGSGYLQETQYF. Combining the CDR3 with reference TRBV29-1 and TRBJ2-5 gives the whole variable domain SAVISQKPSRDICQRGTSLTIQCQVDSQVTMMFWYRQQPGQSLTLIATANQGSEATYESGFVIDKFPISRPNLTFSTLTVSNMSPEDSSIYLCSVGGSGYLQETQYFGPGTRLLVL.

This sequence joins TRBV10-2 and TRBJ2-1, with D perhaps matching TRBD2 (6 bases). This CDR3 is built from 15 residues. Deletions cut 6 bases from V and 1 base from J, with 13 bases between. Germline V lookup: CDR1 WSHSY, CDR2 SAAADI. The CDR3 is CASRGGVGSYNEQFF. DNA for the CDR3: TGCGCCAGCAGGGGGGGAGTAGGATCCTACAATGAGCAGTTCTTC.

V usage is TRBV6-6 and J usage is TRBJ1-2; perhaps TRBD1 as D (5 bases). The germline gives CDR1 MNHNY, CDR2 SVGAGI (reference sequence). The V end was cut by 5 bases, the J end by 3 bases, with 7 bases between. This CDR3 has 12 amino acids. The DNA for the CDR3 is TGTGCCAGCAGTGGGGGGTACTATGGCTACACCTTC. It codes for CASSGGYYGYTF.

The chain joins TRBV7-6 to TRBJ2-7, with TRBD2 matching 11 bases. This CDR3 region has 18 residues. The germline V gene encodes CDR1 SGHVS and CDR2 FNYEAQ. Losses at the gene ends were 3 bases for V and 4 bases for J; bases not matched to a gene: 14. Here the CDR3 reads CASSLALAGGTYPYEQYF. The CDR3 DNA is TGTGCCAGCAGCTTGGCCCTAGCGGGAGGTACCTATCCTTACGAGCAGTACTTC.

The genes are TRBV7-9 and TRBJ2-1; D not resolved. Germline V gene sequence: CDR1 SEHNR, CDR2 FQNEAQ (reference sequence). Trimming left V 8 bases short and J 0 bases short, with 23 bases between. There are 18 residues in the CDR3. The CDR3 coding sequence is TGTGCCAGCGGTTTTCGACAAACGGCTGGTAGCTCCTACAATGAGCAGTTCTTC. Its protein is CASGFRQTAGSSYNEQFF.

The chain has TRBV11-1 and TRBJ1-2; 7 bases map to TRBD1. CDR1 is SGHAT, CDR2 FQDESV, per germline (reference sequence). The CDR3 is 14 amino acids. V lost 1 base, J lost 7 bases, and 6 bases stayed unmatched. The CDR3 protein is CASSLGGQMSGYTF. CDR3 sequence (DNA): TGTGCCAGCAGCTTAGGGGGACAGATGAGTGGCTACACCTTC.

The rearrangement joins TRBV6-1 to TRBJ1-4, with D possibly TRBD1 on 5 matching bases. With 4 bases removed from V and 3 bases from J, the gap between germline ends came to 12 bases. There are 15 residues in the CDR3. CDR1 and CDR2 (germline): MNHNS, SASEGT. CDR3 protein: CASSALGEANEKLFF. The DNA for the CDR3 is TGTGCCAGCAGTGCCCTGGGGGAGGCTAATGAAAAACTGTTTTTT.

The gene calls are TRBV5-6 and TRBJ1-5, with 7 bases matching TRBD1. The CDR3 contains 15 residues. The germline CDR1 and CDR2 sequences are SGHDT and YYEEEE. The ends lost 2 bases at V and 3 bases at J; junction bases unmatched: 5. Here the CDR3 DNA reads TGTGCCAGCAGCTTATTTGACAGGGACAATCAGCCCCAGCATTTT. Encoded protein: CASSLFDRDNQPQHF.

In DNA form, the CDR3 reads TGTGCCAGTCGAGTTGCGGGAGATACGCAGTATTTT. Protein: CASRVAGDTQYF. The chain links TRBV2 to TRBJ2-3, with a possible D match to TRBD2 (5 bases). The CDR3 totals 12 residues. The germline V gene encodes CDR1 SNHLY and CDR2 FYNNEI. The ends were cut back, 9 bases at V and 5 bases at J, with 12 bases in the middle.

The J gene is TRBJ2-1, the V gene TRBV6-5; D unresolved. Germline loops: CDR1 MNHEY, CDR2 SVGAGI. V lost 4 bases and J 10 bases, leaving 8 bases between the germline ends. The CDR3 is made up of 11 amino acids. The chain's CDR3 is CASSSDVEQFF. The CDR3 coding sequence is TGTGCCAGCAGTTCAGACGTCGAGCAGTTCTTC.